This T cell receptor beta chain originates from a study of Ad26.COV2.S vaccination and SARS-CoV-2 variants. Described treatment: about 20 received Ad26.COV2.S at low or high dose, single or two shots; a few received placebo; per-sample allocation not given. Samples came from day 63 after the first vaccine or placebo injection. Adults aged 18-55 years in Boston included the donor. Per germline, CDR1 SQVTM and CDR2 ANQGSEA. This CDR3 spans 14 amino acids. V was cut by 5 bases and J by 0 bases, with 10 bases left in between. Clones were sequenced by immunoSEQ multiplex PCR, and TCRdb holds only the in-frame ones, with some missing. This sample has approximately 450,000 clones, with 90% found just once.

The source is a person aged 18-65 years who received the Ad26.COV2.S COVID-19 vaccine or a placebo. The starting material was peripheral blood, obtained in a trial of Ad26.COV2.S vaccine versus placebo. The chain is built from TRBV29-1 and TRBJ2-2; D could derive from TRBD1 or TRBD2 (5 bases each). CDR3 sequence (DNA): TGCAGCGTTCTGAGGGGCACGAACACCGGGGAGCTGTTTTTT. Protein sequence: CSVLRGTNTGELFF.